This T cell receptor (beta chain) was captured in a study of CXCR3-negative and CXCR3-positive naive CD8 T cells. Whole-study context: Sequencing brought in about 135 million TRB reads altogether, and each library got about 1.5 +/- 0.3 million. Whole-study findings and limits: With CXCR3 expression partially decreased after cryopreservation, most assays relied on fresh PBMCs. In CXCR3-positive naive cells, the TRB CDR3s were more hydrophobic than in CXCR3-negative naive cells.

Germline V gene data show CDR1 as SGHTA and CDR2 as FQGTGA. The CDR3 extends over 13 amino acids. Subsets of CD8+ T cells were each sorted in triplicate at hundreds of thousands of cells apiece. CD45RO-CCR7+CD27+CD95- expression identified naive CD8+ T cells. This clonotype ranks as medium-sized in terms of frequency. Its antigen remains unidentified. Each TRB cDNA library was prepared by 5' RACE (with UMI labels). TCRdb reprocessed the 5' RACE reads; each CDR3 protein has one entry and no DNA is given. Its clone listing holds under 7,500 distinct CDR3 sequences. The chain carries TRBV7-3 and TRBJ2-3. This clonotype was sampled from a human donor in good health. Some clones in this sample may be carry-over from other donors' samples. The sequencing input was naive CXCR3+ CD8+ T cells from blood. Subset: CD45RO-CCR7+CD27+CD95- naive CD8+ T cells expressing CXCR3 (TNR3+). The CDR3 spells CASSQDPTDTQYF.